This TCR beta chain came from a study of naive and memory T cell subsets (dated by TCRdb to about 2017). At the level of the whole study: The study applied an open-source, UMI-based TCR alpha and beta sequencing pipeline to sorted naive and memory peripheral blood T cell subsets. RNA was DNase-treated and reverse transcribed with TCR constant-region primers, mostly using SuperScript III. Complete agreement was observed between the functional CMV T cell responses and the IgG serology results.

TCR alpha and beta chain libraries were amplified separately from the second PCR step onward. Donor CMV status was determined by IFNgamma production from CD4+ T cells after overnight stimulation of fresh PBMCs with CMV viral lysate. CD4 T cells were positively selected using Miltenyi beads, after which CD8 T cells were positively selected from the CD4-negative fraction. Cells stained for CD3, CD4, CD8, CD45RA, CD27 and a live/dead dye were sorted on a BD Aria II into four subsets by CD45RA and CD27. Blood came from a few healthy volunteers, each fractionated into CD4 and CD8 T cells and then into four differentiation subsets. About 0.13 L of peripheral blood was collected from each donor, and PBMC were isolated by Ficoll-Paque PLUS density-gradient centrifugation. Sorted cells were lysed in RLT buffer, and RNA was extracted with a Qiagen RNeasy kit and stored at -80°C. Per the germline V gene (reference sequence), MNHEY is the CDR1 and SMNVEV is the CDR2. Inclusive of the bounding cysteine and phenylalanine, the CDR3 is 15 residues long. The CDR3 DNA has 45 bases and is translated from base 1. V and J lose 5 bases and 2 bases, and a span of 13 bases separates them.

This clonotype occurred many times. Its antigen remains unidentified. Per-base quality was not reported, and no clone a single base away is much larger than it. Libraries were constructed by UMI-ligation and nested PCR. The beta constant-region primer consisted of an equimolar mixture of two oligonucleotides that together covered TRBC1 and TRBC2. The ligated cDNA went through four rounds of PCR with nested alpha and beta constant-region primers together with the SP2 primer. T4 RNA ligase 1 ligated a single-stranded oligonucleotide carrying the SP2 primer and a 12-nucleotide UMI to the cDNA 3' end. The ligation reaction was kept at 16 degrees C for roughly 20-24 hours. PCR2 was usually performed as a SYBR Green qPCR and halted at a preset threshold so that over-amplification would not occur. Apart from the first purification, every purification step used Agencourt AMPure XP magnetic beads. Libraries were quantified by Qubit and checked on a TapeStation, with a main peak expected near 650 bp. Pooled libraries were sequenced on an Illumina MiSeq using v2 2x251 paired-end kits, and typically roughly 1-2.1 million reads were obtained per sample. Each sample was pooled at 4 nM, and about 5-8% PhiX was included to help cluster recognition. As for the authors' bioinformatics: V and J genes were assigned to Demultiplexor-processed FASTQ reads by Decombinator through tag matching, with a single base-pair mismatch being allowed. UMIs were used by Collapsinator to correct both sequencing errors and frequency errors arising from PCR heterogeneity. CDR3Translator translated TCRs and extracted CDR3s from the conserved cysteine to the FGXG phenylalanine, flagging non-productive sequences. Repertoires were subsampled to equal numbers of UMI-defined TCRs before Gini, Shannon entropy and inverse Simpson indices were calculated. Within the linear range, a power law was fitted by maximum likelihood to the distributions of clonotype abundance. On one naive CD8 sample, the pipeline and MIGEC gave similar UMI counts, unique TCR numbers and clonal distributions. In one analysis, naive TCRs also found in any memory subset of the same donor were removed from the naive repertoire. Repertoires were searched for around 8,000 CMV-associated CDR3 sequences compiled from VDJdb and a published dataset. Using fastp at Q25 and MiXCR, TCRdb reprocessed the public reads and kept productive beta chains. Entries are consolidated by CDR3 protein sequence, retaining the most common genes and DNA. None of the V and J calls come from the authors' own analysis; TCRdb made them. Here the sample has roughly 100,000 distinct CDR3 sequences; about 14% occur a single time. 2.8% of the sample comes from the top ten.

The study at large found these results: RNA-based TCR counts may be influenced by expression changes linked to T cell activation and differentiation. The repertoire findings for the naive and memory subsets could not be validated against a ground truth, as none was available. In both CD4 and CD8 cells, going from naive through CM, EM and EMRA, the Gini index went up while Shannon and inverse Simpson diversity went down. TCR abundance followed a power law whose exponent differed between naive and memory subsets but was consistent across the three individuals. Clonotypes were defined as single alpha or beta chain sequences, not paired alpha/beta receptors. After error correction, over 90% of naive TCR sequences appeared only once, giving much steeper abundance distributions than memory subsets. A few larger clonotypes were found in naive repertoires, especially CD8, and these larger clonotypes were possibly memory cells re-expressing CD45RA.

In this chain, TRBV27 is recombined with TRBJ1-5, with the D gene too uncertain to name. Source material: naive CD8+ T cells from blood. The cell subset or site label, read with the paper, signifies: naive T cells, CD45RA high CD27+. This sequence originates from a human donor in good health. The bases are TGTGCCAGCAGTCCCTACAGTTTGGGCAATCAGCCCCAGCATTTT. This gives the protein CASSPYSLGNQPQHF.